This T cell receptor (beta chain) was sequenced for a study of shared clonotypes between healthy human individuals. The data were produced by immunoSEQ multiplex PCR, yet TCRdb's version contains in-frame clones alone and is incomplete. This sample has about 1.5 million clones, with 95% to 99% found just once. This CDR3 is built from 16 residues. Germline V gene sequence: CDR1 LNHNV, CDR2 YYDKDF (reference sequence). V lost 0 bases and J lost 2, with 12 bases in between. Sequenced material: naive CD4+ T cells sorted from blood. The subset here: CD45RA+ positively selected. The sequence derives from a man aged 25 to 40 in good health. The chain employs TRBV15 and TRBJ2-3; the D is unclear. The CDR3 loop is CATSRDHISSTDTQYF. Here the CDR3 DNA reads TGTGCCACCAGCAGAGATCACATATCATCCACAGATACGCAGTATTTT.